This T cell receptor beta chain was retrieved from a study of CD8 T cells in Susac syndrome. It was with random hexamers that roughly 0.45 to 1 ug RNA was reverse transcribed. Amplification of the TCR beta CDR3 was carried out by immunoSEQ multiplex PCR, which spanned a total of 54 Vbeta and 13 Jbeta segments. TCRdb processed the immunoSEQ multiplex PCR reads anew with MiXCR; each CDR3 protein has one entry. The data show around 130,000 distinct CDR3 sequences, with over 90% seen just once and roughly 0.11% held by the top ten. Germline CDR1 reads SGHTA; CDR2 reads FQGNSA. Trimming shortened V by 5 bases and J by 1 base, and 10 bases separated the two germline ends. The length of the CDR3 is 14 residues. Sequencing of TCR beta was undertaken in CD8+ and CD4+ T cells derived from blood. TEMRA cells were enriched by FACS, and CD4+ and CD8+ T cells were negatively isolated.

The clonotype originates from a human donor in good health. The V call is TRBV7-2, the J call TRBJ2-3; no definite D call. The source material was CD4+ T cells from PBMCs. The CDR3 DNA reads TGTGCCAGCAGCGCCTTCCCCGGCACAGATACGCAGTATTTT. Protein sequence: CASSAFPGTDTQYF.